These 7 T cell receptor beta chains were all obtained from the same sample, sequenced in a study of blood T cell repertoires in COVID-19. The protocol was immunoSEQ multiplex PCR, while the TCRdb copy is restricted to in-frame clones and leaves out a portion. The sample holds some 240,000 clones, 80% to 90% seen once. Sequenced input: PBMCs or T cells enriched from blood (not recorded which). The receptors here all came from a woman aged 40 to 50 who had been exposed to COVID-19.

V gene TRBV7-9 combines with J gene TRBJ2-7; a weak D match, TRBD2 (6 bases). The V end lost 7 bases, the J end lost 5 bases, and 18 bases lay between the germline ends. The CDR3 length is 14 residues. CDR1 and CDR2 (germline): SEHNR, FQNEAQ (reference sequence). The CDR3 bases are TGTGCCAGCACCCCGATGGAGGGAAGAGACGAGCAGTACTTC. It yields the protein CASTPMEGRDEQYF.

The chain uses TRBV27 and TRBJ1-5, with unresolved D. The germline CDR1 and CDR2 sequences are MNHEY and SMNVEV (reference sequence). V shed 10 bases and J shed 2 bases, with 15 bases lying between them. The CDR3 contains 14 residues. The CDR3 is CATSPPPGNQPQHF. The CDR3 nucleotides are TGTGCCACCTCGCCGCCGCCGGGCAATCAGCCCCAGCATTTT.

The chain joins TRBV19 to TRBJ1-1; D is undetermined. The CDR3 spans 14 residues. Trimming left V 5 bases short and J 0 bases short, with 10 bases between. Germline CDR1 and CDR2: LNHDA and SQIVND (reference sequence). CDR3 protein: CASSPRRMNTEAFF. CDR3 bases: TGTGCCAGTAGTCCCCGCAGGATGAACACTGAAGCTTTCTTT.

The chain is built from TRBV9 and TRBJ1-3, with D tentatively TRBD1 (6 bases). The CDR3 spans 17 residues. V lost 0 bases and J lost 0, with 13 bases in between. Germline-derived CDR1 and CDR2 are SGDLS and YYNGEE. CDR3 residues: CASSVVGGTPSGNTIYF. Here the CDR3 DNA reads TGTGCCAGCAGCGTAGTGGGTGGGACACCCTCTGGAAACACCATATATTTT.

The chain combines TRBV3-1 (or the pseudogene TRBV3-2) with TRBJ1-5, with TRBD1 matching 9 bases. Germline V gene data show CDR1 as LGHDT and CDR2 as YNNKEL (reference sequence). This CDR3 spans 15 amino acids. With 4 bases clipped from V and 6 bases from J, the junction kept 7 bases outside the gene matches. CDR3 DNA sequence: TGTGCCAGCAGCCCCTGGACAGGGGAAAGTCAGCCCCAGCATTTT. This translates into CASSPWTGESQPQHF.

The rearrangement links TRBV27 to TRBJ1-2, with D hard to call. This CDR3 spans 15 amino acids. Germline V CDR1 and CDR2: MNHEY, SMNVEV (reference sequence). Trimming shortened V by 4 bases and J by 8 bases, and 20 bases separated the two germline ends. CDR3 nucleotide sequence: TGTGCCAGCAGTTCCCGTCTCGGGAGTCTGGGGGGCTACACCTTC. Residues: CASSSRLGSLGGYTF.

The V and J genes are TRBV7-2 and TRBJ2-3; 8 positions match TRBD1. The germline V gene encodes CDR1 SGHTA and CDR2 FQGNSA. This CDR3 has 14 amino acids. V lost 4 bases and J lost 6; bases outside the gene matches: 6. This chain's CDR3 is CASSSGDRLDTQYF. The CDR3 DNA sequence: TGTGCCAGCAGCTCTGGGGACAGGCTGGATACGCAGTATTTT.